This TCR beta chain is from a study of identical twins. General observations from the study: Twin-shared out-of-frame alpha sequences showed excess low generation probability. Without tracking the same donors, conclusions rested on cross-sectional statistical analysis. For cord blood, abundant beta clonotypes had fewer insertions, unlike memory repertoires, which showed none.

A single record per CDR3 protein comes from TCRdb applying MiXCR to the 5' RACE reads. The table shows approximately 890,000 distinct CDR3 sequences, with about 12% occurring only once. This CDR3 has 13 amino acids. Germline V lookup: CDR1 DFQATT, CDR2 SNEGSKA (reference sequence). The ends were cut back, 5 bases at V and 6 bases at J, with 14 bases in the middle. This clonotype was picked up many times. Its specificity is not known. The data were also submitted as part of a second study, on yellow fever vaccine responses in identical twins. From that second work: Twins reportedly showed a vaccine T cell response that seemed partly convergent and partly personalized.

The clonotype comes from a woman in her late teens or twenties in good health. Material for sequencing was PBMCs. The chain is built from TRBV20-1 and TRBJ2-1; no definite D call. The CDR3 DNA reads as TGCAGTGCTGGGTGGGCTGTCACCAATGAGCAGTTCTTC. Translated: CSAGWAVTNEQFF.